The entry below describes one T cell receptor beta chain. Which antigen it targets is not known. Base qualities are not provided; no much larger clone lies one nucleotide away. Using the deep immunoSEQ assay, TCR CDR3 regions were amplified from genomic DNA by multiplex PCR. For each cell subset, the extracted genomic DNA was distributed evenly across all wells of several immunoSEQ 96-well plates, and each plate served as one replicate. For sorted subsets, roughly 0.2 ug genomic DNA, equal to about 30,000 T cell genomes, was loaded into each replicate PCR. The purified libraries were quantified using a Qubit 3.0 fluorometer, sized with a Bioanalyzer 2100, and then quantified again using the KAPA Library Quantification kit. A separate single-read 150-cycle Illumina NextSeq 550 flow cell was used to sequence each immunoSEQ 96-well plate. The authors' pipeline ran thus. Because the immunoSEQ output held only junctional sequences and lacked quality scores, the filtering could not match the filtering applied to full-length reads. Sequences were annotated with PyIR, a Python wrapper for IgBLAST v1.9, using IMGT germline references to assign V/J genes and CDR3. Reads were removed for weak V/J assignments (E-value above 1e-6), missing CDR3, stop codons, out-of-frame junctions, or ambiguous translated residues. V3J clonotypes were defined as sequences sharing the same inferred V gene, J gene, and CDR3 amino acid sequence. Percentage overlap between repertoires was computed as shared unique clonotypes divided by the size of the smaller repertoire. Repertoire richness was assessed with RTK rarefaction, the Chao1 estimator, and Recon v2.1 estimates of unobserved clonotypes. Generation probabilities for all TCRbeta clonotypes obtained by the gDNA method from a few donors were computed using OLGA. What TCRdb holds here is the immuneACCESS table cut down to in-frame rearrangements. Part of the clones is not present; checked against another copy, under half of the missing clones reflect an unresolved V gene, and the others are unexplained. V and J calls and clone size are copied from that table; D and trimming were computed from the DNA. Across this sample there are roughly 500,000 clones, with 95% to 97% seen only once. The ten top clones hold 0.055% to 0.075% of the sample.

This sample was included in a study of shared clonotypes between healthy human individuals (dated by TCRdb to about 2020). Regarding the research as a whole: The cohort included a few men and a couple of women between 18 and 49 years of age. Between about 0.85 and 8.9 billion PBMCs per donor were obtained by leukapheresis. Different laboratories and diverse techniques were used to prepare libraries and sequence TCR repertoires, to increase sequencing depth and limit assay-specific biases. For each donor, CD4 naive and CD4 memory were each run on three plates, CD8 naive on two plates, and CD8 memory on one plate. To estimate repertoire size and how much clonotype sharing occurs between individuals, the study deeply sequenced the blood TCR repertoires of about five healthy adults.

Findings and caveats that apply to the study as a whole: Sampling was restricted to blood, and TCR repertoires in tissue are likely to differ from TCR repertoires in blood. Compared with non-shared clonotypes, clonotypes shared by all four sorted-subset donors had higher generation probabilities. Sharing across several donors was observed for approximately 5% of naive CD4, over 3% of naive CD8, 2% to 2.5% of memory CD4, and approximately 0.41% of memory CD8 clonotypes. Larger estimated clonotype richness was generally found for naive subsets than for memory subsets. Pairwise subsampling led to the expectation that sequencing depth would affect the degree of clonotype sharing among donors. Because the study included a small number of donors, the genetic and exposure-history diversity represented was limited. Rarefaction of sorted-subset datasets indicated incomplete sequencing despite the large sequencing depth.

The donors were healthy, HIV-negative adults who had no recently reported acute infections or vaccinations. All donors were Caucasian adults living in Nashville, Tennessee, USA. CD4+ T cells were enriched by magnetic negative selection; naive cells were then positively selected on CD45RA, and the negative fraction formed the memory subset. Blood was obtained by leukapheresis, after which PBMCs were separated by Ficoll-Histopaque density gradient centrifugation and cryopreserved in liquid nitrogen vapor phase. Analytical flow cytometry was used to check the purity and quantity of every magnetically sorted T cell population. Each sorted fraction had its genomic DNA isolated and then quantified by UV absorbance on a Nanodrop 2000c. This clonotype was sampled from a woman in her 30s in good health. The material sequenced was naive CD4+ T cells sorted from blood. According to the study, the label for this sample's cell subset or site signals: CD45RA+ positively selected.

The nucleotides read TGTGCCAGCTCACGGCAGGGTGATAATTCACCCCTCCACTTT. Its protein product is CASSRQGDNSPLHF. This chain joins TRBV18 to TRBJ1-6; the D gene is possibly TRBD1, with 5 bases matching. The germline V gene yields KGHSH for CDR1 and LQKENI for CDR2. The CDR3 covers 14 residues, taking in both the cysteine and the phenylalanine. The only DNA kept is the CDR3, 42 bases in frame from the first base. Trimming at the junction amounts to 4 bases on V and 5 bases on J, and the germline ends lie 9 bases apart.